This T cell receptor (beta chain) was retrieved from a study of T cells after yellow fever vaccination. Findings of the study overall: One caveat is that FACS-sorted repertoires could contain abundant clonotypes contaminating from the bulk population.

Using its own MiXCR run on the 5' RACE reads, TCRdb lists one record per CDR3 protein. The data contain under 700,000 distinct CDR3 sequences, less than 20% of them singletons. Germline V lookup: CDR1 MGHDK, CDR2 SYGVNS. V trimming: 4 bases; J trimming: 4 bases; junction bases outside the gene matches: 8. This CDR3 has 16 residues. This clonotype was picked up many times. Its antigen remains unidentified. This sequence originates from a man aged 18 to 30 who received the YFV17D yellow fever vaccine. The sample was PBMCs, taken 5 to 6 days after the first yellow fever vaccination. The chain is built from TRBV25-1 and TRBJ1-4, with 8 bases identical to TRBD1. The DNA of the CDR3 is TGTGCCAGCAGTGCACCCCGACAGGGGCTTAATGAAAAACTGTTTTTT. It is translated as CASSAPRQGLNEKLFF. Complete variable domain (other parts from reference TRBV25-1 and TRBJ1-4): EADIYQTPRYLVIGTGKKITLECSQTMGHDKMYWYQQDPGMELHLIHYSYGVNSTEKGDLSSESTVSRIRTEHFPLTLESARPSHTSQYLCASSAPRQGLNEKLFFGSGTQLSVL.